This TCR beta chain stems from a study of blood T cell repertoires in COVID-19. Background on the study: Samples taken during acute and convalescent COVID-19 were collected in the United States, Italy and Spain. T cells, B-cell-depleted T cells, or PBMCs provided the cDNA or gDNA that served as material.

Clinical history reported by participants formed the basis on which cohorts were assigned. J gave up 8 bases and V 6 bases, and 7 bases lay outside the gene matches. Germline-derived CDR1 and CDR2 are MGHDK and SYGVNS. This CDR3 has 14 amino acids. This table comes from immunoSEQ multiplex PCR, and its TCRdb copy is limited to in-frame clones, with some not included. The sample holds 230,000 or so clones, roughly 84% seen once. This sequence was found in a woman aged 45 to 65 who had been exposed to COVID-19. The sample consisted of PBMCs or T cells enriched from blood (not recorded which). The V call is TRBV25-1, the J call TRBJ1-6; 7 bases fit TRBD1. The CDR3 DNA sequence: TGTGCCAGCAGCTCAACAGGGGAATATTCACCCCTCCACTTT. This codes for CASSSTGEYSPLHF.